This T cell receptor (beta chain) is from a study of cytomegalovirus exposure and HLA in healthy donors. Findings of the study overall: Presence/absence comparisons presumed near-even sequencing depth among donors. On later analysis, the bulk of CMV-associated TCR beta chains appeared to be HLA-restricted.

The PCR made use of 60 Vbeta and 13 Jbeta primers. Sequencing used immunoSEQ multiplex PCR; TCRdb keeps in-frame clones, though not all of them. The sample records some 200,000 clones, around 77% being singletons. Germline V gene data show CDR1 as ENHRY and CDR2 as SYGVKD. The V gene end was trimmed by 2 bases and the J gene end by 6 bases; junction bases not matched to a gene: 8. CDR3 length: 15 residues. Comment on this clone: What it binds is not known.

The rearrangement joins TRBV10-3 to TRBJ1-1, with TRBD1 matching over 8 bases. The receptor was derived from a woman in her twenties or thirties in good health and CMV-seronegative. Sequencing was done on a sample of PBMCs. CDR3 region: CAISEPGQELAEAFF. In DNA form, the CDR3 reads TGTGCCATCAGTGAGCCGGGACAGGAGCTGGCTGAAGCTTTCTTT.